Detailed here is one T cell receptor (beta chain). The antigen is unknown. Extracted RNA was reverse transcribed, and the resulting cDNA served as sequencing template. This table comes from immunoSEQ multiplex PCR, and its TCRdb copy is limited to in-frame clones, with some not included. This sample has 130,000 or so clones, with roughly 57% found just once. The data stem from a study of CD8+ T cells in alopecia areata. Findings and limits, study-wide: Association of baseline CD8+ expansion with response is uncertain owing to one nonresponder. Affected scalp, especially in alopecia totalis/universalis, had a higher clonality than normal scalp did.

Treatment: oral pan-JAK inhibitor, 5-10 mg twice daily. Unmatched junction bases numbered 2, after V lost 4 bases and J lost 0 bases. The CDR3 covers 13 residues. The V gene's germline CDR1 is SQVTM and CDR2 ANQGSEA. The clonotype originates from a human donor with alopecia areata. Here the sequenced sample was CD4+ T cells sorted from blood, taken at week 4, from a patient treated with tofacitinib. This chain joins TRBV29-1 and TRBJ1-1; 7 bases are a match to TRBD1. The CDR3 loop is CSVATGMNTEAFF. The DNA of the CDR3 is TGCAGCGTTGCGACAGGGATGAACACTGAAGCTTTCTTT. The full variable domain, in which reference TRBV29-1 and TRBJ1-1 provide the parts outside the CDR3, is SAVISQKPSRDICQRGTSLTIQCQVDSQVTMMFWYRQQPGQSLTLIATANQGSEATYESGFVIDKFPISRPNLTFSTLTVSNMSPEDSSIYLCSVATGMNTEAFFGQGTRLTVV.